Below, one T cell receptor beta chain is given with its context. Its antigen is unidentified. This sample was taken from a study of OX40 agonist ivuxolimab in advanced cancers. The overall study: Patients were treated with ivuxolimab, an agonistic anti-OX40 (CD134) antibody.

The sampling schedule covered blood at baseline, cycle 4 day 1, and cycle 7 day 1. Germline CDR1 and CDR2: GTSNPN and SVGIG (reference sequence). The CDR3 loop spans 16 amino acids. Unmatched junction bases numbered 7, after V lost 0 bases and J lost 6 bases. Study-level findings and limits: Within 6 weeks, CD4+ and CD8+ blood T cells expanded clonally at 0.1 to 3.0 mg/kg.

This table comes from immunoSEQ multiplex PCR, and its TCRdb copy is limited to in-frame clones, with some not included. Among over 30,000 clones listed, over 90% were seen once. The sample here was CD4+ or CD8+ T cells sorted from blood, taken in a trial of the OX40 agonist ivuxolimab. The sequence derives from an adult with an advanced solid tumor such as melanoma, head and neck, liver or kidney cancer. The chain employs TRBV30 and TRBJ2-2, with TRBD2 identical over 10 bases. CDR3 protein: CAWSVLAGTFPGELFF. In nucleotides, the CDR3 is TGTGCCTGGAGTGTACTAGCGGGGACATTCCCCGGGGAGCTGTTTTTT.